The rows below give T cell receptor beta chains drawn from one sample of a study of shared clonotypes between healthy human individuals. Sequencing used immunoSEQ multiplex PCR; TCRdb keeps in-frame clones, though not all of them. Of roughly 2.1 million clones in the sample, about 93% were seen once. Specimen: naive CD8+ T cells from PBMCs. These TCRs come from a young man in good health. Some clones in this sample may be carry-over from other donors' samples. Both conserved end residues are part of each CDR3. The D gene is left open where the match is weak. Not every row has a clone size; where given, it reads once, few, many or a size class.

CDR3nt	CDR3aa	v_gene	d_gene	abundance	j_gene
TGTGCCAGCAGCTTAGGGATTGGGATCGAACCTGAAGCTTTCTTT	CASSLGIGIEPEAFF	TRBV7-9	.	.	TRBJ1-1
TGTGCCTCTCAGACCCTGAACACTGAAGCTTTCTTT	CASQTLNTEAFF	TRBV6-5	.	.	TRBJ1-1
TGTGCCAGCAGTTTCTCAAGGACAGGGTCAAGCACTGAAGCTTTCTTT	CASSFSRTGSSTEAFF	TRBV27	TRBD1	.	TRBJ1-1
TGCGCCAGCAGCACAGACAATGAGCAGTTCTTC	CASSTDNEQFF	TRBV5-1	.	.	TRBJ2-1
TGTGCCCCGAGGCCAGTCTCCTACGAGCAGTACTTC	CAPRPVSYEQYF	TRBV2	.	.	TRBJ2-7
TGTGCCAGCAGCGTAGATTCTTTGGTCCTAGCCGGGAGCACAGATACGCAGTATTTT	CASSVDSLVLAGSTDTQYF	TRBV9	.	.	TRBJ2-3
TGTGCCAGCAGCATGGTTGTATCCTCCTACAATGAGCAGTTCTTC	CASSMVVSSYNEQFF	TRBV7-9	.	.	TRBJ2-1
TGTGCCAGCAGTGTAGGACACAGGACCGACAACTATGGCTACACCTTC	CASSVGHRTDNYGYTF	TRBV6-1	.	.	TRBJ1-2
TGCGCCAGCAGCCAACTGTCAACTAGCGGGAGAATGGCCAACGAGCAGTACTTC	CASSQLSTSGRMANEQYF	TRBV4-3	TRBD2	.	TRBJ2-7
TGTGCCAGCAGTGATTGGCAGGGGAGGACAGATACGCAGTATTTT	CASSDWQGRTDTQYF	TRBV25-1	.	.	TRBJ2-3
TGCGGAAGAAAATCACCCCTCCACTTT	CGRKSPLHF	TRBV1	.	.	TRBJ1-6
TGTGCCACCAGCTTACCCCCGGAGGGGGCCTACGAGCAGTACTTC	CATSLPPEGAYEQYF	TRBV15	.	once	TRBJ2-7
TGTGCCATCAGTGAGTGGAGCGGGAGGGCCGGAGGGGACGAGCAGTACTTC	CAISEWSGRAGGDEQYF	TRBV10-3	TRBD2	.	TRBJ2-7
TGTGCCAGCAGCTCTAACACAGGGGTCTATGGCTACACCTTC	CASSSNTGVYGYTF	TRBV9	TRBD1	.	TRBJ1-2
TGTGCCAGCAGTGAATGGGGGAGGGCTAGCGACAATGAGCAGTTCTTC	CASSEWGRASDNEQFF	TRBV6-1	TRBD2	once	TRBJ2-1
TGTGCCATCAGTGAGTTTAATCAGCCCCAGCATTTT	CAISEFNQPQHF	TRBV10-3	.	.	TRBJ1-5
TGTGCCAGCAGTTTATACGGGGGGATGAACACTGAAGCTTTCTTT	CASSLYGGMNTEAFF	TRBV28	.	.	TRBJ1-1
TGTGCCAGCAGTGAGGCTCTCCGGGAGGGGTCCCTTTGGTACGAGCAGTACTTC	CASSEALREGSLWYEQYF	TRBV2	TRBD2	.	TRBJ2-7
TGTGCCAGCGGCTACCCACGAACCAATGAGCAGTTCTTC	CASGYPRTNEQFF	TRBV7-3	.	.	TRBJ2-1
TGTGCCAGCAGTTTCCCGCCCTCGGCAGGGAGAACTGAAGCTTTCTTT	CASSFPPSAGRTEAFF	TRBV28	.	.	TRBJ1-1
TGTGCCAGCAGCCCGGGAGTGAGCAATCAGCCCCAGCATTTT	CASSPGVSNQPQHF	TRBV28	.	.	TRBJ1-5
TGTGCCAGCAGTGCATCAGACAGGGAAACCGGGGAGCTGTTTTTT	CASSASDRETGELFF	TRBV6-5	TRBD1	.	TRBJ2-2
TGCGCCAGCAGCCAAGAGGAGGGGGCAATAGAGCAGTACTTC	CASSQEEGAIEQYF	TRBV4-1	.	.	TRBJ2-7
TGTGCCAGCAGCTTCTATCAGGGCAGAACCTACGAGCAGTACTTC	CASSFYQGRTYEQYF	TRBV5-5	.	.	TRBJ2-7
TGCAGCGCTGTGACAGGGGGCCGGCTTAACCAAGAGACCCAGTACTTC	CSAVTGGRLNQETQYF	TRBV29-1	TRBD1	.	TRBJ2-5
TGTGCCAGCAGTTCGCGGAACTACGAGCAGTACTTC	CASSSRNYEQYF	TRBV7-2	.	.	TRBJ2-7
TGTGCCAGCAGCTTCTGGCCGCCTGGCACCGGGGAGCTGTTTTTT	CASSFWPPGTGELFF	TRBV7-3	.	once	TRBJ2-2
TGTGCCAGCAGCCTGGGCGGGAGGCGACACGAGCAGTACTTC	CASSLGGRRHEQYF	TRBV14	TRBD2	.	TRBJ2-7
TGCAGCGTTGAATTGGTTAGCTCCTACGAGCAGTACTTC	CSVELVSSYEQYF	TRBV29-1	.	.	TRBJ2-7
TGTGCCAGCGAAGGGACAGGAGATTCACCCCTCCACTTT	CASEGTGDSPLHF	TRBV25-1	TRBD1	.	TRBJ1-6
TGTGCCTGGAAACCGGGGGTTGGGGGGAGCAATCAGCCCCAGCATTTT	CAWKPGVGGSNQPQHF	TRBV30	.	.	TRBJ1-5
TGTGCCAGCAGCATACTTAGGAGCTCCTACAATGAGCAGTTCTTC	CASSILRSSYNEQFF	TRBV11-2	.	.	TRBJ2-1
TGTGCCAGTAGTATAGTTCTTAGAAATCAGCCCCAGCATTTT	CASSIVLRNQPQHF	TRBV19	.	.	TRBJ1-5
TGTGCCAGCAGCCCGCCTAGCGGGAGGGCAAATGAGCAGTTCTTC	CASSPPSGRANEQFF	TRBV7-9	TRBD2	.	TRBJ2-1
TGTGCCAGCAGCCACAGTTCGTTCGGGGAGGCCTACGAGCAGTACTTC	CASSHSSFGEAYEQYF	TRBV14	.	.	TRBJ2-7
TGTGCCAGCAGCGAAGGTTGGGGTCAAGAGACCCAGTACTTC	CASSEGWGQETQYF	TRBV7-2	.	.	TRBJ2-5
TGTGCCAGCAGTGAAGGCAGAGCCGATACGCAGTATTTT	CASSEGRADTQYF	TRBV6-4	.	.	TRBJ2-3
TGCAGCGTTGAGTTTTGGGGGGAGAGCTCCTACGAGCAGTACTTC	CSVEFWGESSYEQYF	TRBV29-1	.	.	TRBJ2-7
TGTGCCAGCAGTCCCAGGGGCCTTGGACGTCAGCCCCAGCATTTT	CASSPRGLGRQPQHF	TRBV27	.	.	TRBJ1-5
TGTGCCAGCAGTGAAGGGCTGGGAACAGGGCCAAGTAACTATGGCTACACCTTC	CASSEGLGTGPSNYGYTF	TRBV6-1	.	.	TRBJ1-2